This T cell receptor (beta chain) stems from a study of Graves' ophthalmopathy and Graves' hyperthyroidism. Germline-derived CDR1 and CDR2 are SGHDN and FVKESK. This CDR3 has 14 amino acids. V lost 3 bases and J 1 base, leaving 9 bases between the germline ends. From RNA, the CDR3 regions of TCR beta chains were amplified and sequenced. First-round RT-PCR used HTBI primers; second-round multiplex PCR followed. TCRdb passed the multiplex PCR reads through MiXCR, listing each CDR3 protein once. The sample records hundreds of thousands of distinct CDR3 sequences, about two fifths being singletons. Many counts were recorded for this clonotype.

The rearrangement uses TRBV14 and TRBJ2-5; the D gene is possibly TRBD2 (5 bases). This receptor was obtained from an adult man with Graves' ophthalmopathy. Sequenced input: peripheral blood. This chain's CDR3 is CASSQRAVQETQYF. The CDR3 DNA reads TGTGCCAGCAGCCAGCGGGCTGTCCAAGAGACCCAGTACTTC.